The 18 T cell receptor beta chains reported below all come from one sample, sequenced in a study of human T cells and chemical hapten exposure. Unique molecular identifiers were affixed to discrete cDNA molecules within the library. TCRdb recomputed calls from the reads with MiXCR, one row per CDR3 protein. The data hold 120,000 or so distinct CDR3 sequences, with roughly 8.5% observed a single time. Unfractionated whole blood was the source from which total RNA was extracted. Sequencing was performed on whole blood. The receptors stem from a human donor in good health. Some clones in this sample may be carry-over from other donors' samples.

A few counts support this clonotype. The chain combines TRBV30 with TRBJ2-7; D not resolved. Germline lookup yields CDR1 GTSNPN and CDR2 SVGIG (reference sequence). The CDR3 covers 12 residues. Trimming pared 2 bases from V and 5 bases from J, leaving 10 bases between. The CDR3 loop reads CAWSRIGDEQYF. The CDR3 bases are TGTGCCTGGAGTCGCATTGGTGACGAGCAGTACTTC.

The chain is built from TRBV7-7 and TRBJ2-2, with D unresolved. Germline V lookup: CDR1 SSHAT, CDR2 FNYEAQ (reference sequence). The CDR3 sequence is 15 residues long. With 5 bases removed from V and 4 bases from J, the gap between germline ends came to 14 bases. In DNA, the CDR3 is TGTGCCAGCAGCCGTACGGTAGTTGCCACCGGGGAGCTGTTTTTT. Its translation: CASSRTVVATGELFF. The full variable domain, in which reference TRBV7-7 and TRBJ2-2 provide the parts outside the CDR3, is GAGVSQSPRYKVTKRGQDVTLRCDPISSHATLYWYQQALGQGPEFLTYFNYEAQPDKSGLPSDRFSAERPEGSISTLTIQRTEQRDSAMYRCASSRTVVATGELFFGEGSRLTVL.

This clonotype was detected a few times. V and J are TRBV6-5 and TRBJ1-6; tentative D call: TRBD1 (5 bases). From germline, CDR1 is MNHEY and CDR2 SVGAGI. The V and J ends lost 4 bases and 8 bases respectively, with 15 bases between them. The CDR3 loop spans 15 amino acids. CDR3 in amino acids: CASSSTGGAYSPLHF. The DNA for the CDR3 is TGTGCCAGCAGTTCGACTGGGGGTGCCTATTCACCCCTCCACTTT.

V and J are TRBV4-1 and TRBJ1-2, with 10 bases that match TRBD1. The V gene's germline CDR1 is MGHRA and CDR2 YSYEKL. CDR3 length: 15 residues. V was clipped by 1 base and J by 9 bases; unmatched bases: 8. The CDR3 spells CASSQVGQGGPSYTF. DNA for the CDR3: TGCGCCAGCAGCCAAGTAGGACAGGGGGGCCCCAGCTACACCTTC.

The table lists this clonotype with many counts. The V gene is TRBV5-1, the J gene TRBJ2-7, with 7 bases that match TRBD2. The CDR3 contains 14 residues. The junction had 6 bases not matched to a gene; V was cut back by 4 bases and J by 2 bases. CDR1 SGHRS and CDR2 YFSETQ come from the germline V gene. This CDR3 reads CASSPRDYPYEQYF. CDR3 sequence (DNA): TGCGCCAGCAGCCCCCGGGACTACCCCTACGAGCAGTACTTC.

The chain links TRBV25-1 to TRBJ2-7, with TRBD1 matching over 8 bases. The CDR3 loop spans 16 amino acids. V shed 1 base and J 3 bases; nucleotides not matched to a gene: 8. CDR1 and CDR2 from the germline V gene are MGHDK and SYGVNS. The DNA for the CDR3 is TGTGCCAGCAGTGAATTAGGACAGGGTGTCGGCTACGAGCAGTACTTC. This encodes CASSELGQGVGYEQYF.

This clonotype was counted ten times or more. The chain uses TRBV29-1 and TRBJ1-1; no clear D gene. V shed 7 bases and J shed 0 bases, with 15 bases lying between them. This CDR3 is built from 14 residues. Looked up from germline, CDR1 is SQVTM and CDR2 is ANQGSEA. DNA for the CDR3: TGCAGCGCGATGGATCGGCCCATGAACACTGAAGCTTTCTTT. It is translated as CSAMDRPMNTEAFF. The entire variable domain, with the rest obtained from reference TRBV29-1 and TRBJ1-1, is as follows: SAVISQKPSRDICQRGTSLTIQCQVDSQVTMMFWYRQQPGQSLTLIATANQGSEATYESGFVIDKFPISRPNLTFSTLTVSNMSPEDSSIYLCSAMDRPMNTEAFFGQGTRLTVV.

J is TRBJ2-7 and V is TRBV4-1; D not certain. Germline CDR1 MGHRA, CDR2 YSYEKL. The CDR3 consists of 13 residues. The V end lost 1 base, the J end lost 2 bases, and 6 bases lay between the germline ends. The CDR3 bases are TGCGCCAGCAGCCAAGGGCAGACCTACGAGCAGTACTTC. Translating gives CASSQGQTYEQYF.

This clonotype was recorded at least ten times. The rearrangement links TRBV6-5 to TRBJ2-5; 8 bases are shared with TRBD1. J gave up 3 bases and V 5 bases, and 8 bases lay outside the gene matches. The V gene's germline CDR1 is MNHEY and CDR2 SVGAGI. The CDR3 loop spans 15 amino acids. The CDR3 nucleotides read TGTGCCAGCAGTCCCAGCCGGGACAGGAAAGAGACCCAGTACTTC. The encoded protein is CASSPSRDRKETQYF.

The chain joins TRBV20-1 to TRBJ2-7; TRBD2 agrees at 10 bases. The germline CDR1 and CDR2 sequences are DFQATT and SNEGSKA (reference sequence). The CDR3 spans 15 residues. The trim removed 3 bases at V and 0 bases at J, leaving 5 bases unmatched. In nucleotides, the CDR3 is TGCAGTGCTAGGTCTACTAGCGGGGACTCCTACGAGCAGTACTTC. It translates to CSARSTSGDSYEQYF.

The CDR3 DNA follows: TGTGCCAGCAGTGACGCGGGACAGGGGGGCAATGAGCAGTTCTTC. Encoded protein: CASSDAGQGGNEQFF. The chain carries TRBV6-4 and TRBJ2-1, with TRBD1 matching 11 bases. This CDR3 has 15 amino acids. The germline V gene encodes CDR1 MRHNA and CDR2 SNTAGT. After removal of 2 bases from V and 6 bases from J, the junction contained 3 bases not matched to a gene.

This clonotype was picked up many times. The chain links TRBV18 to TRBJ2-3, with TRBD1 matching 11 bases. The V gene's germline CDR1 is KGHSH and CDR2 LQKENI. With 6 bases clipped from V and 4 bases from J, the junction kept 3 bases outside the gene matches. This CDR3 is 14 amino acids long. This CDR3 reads CASSPGQGADTQYF. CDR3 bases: TGTGCCAGCTCTCCGGGACAGGGGGCAGATACGCAGTATTTT.

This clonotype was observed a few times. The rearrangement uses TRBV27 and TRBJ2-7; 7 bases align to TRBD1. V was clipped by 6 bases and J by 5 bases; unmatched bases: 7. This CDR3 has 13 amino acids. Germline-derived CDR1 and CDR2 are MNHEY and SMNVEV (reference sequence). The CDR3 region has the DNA TGTGCCAGCAGGTTCAACAGGGGTGACGAGCAGTACTTC. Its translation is CASRFNRGDEQYF.

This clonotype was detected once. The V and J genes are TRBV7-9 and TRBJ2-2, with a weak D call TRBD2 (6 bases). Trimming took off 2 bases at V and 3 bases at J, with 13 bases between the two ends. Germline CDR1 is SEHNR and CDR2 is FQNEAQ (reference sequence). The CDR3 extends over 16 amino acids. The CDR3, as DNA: TGTGCCAGCAGCTTATCGGAGGGAGCGCACACCGGGGAGCTGTTTTTT. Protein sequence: CASSLSEGAHTGELFF. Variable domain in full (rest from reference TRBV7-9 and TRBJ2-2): DTGVSQNPRHKITKRGQNVTFRCDPISEHNRLYWYRQTLGQGPEFLTYFQNEAQLEKSRLLSDRFSAERPKGSFSTLEIQRTEQGDSAMYLCASSLSEGAHTGELFFGEGSRLTVL.

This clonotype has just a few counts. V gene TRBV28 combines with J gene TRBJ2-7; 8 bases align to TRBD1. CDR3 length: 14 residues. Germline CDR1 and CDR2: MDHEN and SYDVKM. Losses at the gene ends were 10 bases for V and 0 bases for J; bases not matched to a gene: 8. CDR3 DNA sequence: TGTGCCACCTGGGACAGGCCGAGCTCCTACGAGCAGTACTTC. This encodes CATWDRPSSYEQYF.

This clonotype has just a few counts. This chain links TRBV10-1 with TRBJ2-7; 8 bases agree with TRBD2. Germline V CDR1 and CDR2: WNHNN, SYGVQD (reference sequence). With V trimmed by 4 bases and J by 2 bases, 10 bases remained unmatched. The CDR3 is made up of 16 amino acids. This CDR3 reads CASSASFAGGTYEQYF. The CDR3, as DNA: TGCGCCAGCAGTGCAAGTTTCGCGGGAGGCACCTACGAGCAGTACTTC.

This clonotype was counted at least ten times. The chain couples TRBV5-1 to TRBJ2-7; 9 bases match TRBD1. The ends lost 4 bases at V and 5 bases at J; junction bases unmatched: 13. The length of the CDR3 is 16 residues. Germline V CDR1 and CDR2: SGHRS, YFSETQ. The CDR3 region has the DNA TGCGCCAGCAGCCTGACTCGGGGACAGGGCACAGACGAGCAGTACTTC. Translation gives CASSLTRGQGTDEQYF. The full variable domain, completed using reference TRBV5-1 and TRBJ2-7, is KAGVTQTPRYLIKTRGQQVTLSCSPISGHRSVSWYQQTPGQGLQFLFEYFSETQRNKGNFPGRFSGRQFSNSRSEMNVSTLELGDSALYLCASSLTRGQGTDEQYFGPGTRLTVT.

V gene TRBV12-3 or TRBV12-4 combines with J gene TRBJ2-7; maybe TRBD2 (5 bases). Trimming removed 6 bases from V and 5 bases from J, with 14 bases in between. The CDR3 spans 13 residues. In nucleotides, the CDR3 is TGTGCCAGCAGCCTAGCCCGGTGGGACGAGCAGTACTTC. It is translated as CASSLARWDEQYF.